The 18 T cell receptor beta chains below all came from one sample that was sequenced in a study of siplizumab effects on memory and regulatory T cells. Data came from immunoSEQ multiplex PCR; TCRdb stores just in-frame clones and leaves some out. Here the sample spans tens of thousands of clones, 96% being singletons. Sequenced sample: naive CD8+ T cells sorted from blood. The receptors originated from a human donor in good health.

The V and J genes are TRBV9 and TRBJ1-2; D possibly corresponds to TRBD1 (5 bases). This CDR3 spans 15 amino acids. Germline loops: CDR1 SGDLS, CDR2 YYNGEE. Trimming cost V 3 bases and J 1 base, with 13 bases left between them. The CDR3 here is CASSESRGINYGYTF. The CDR3 DNA reads TGTGCCAGCAGCGAATCTCGGGGGATTAACTATGGCTACACCTTC.

This chain uses TRBV7-9 with TRBJ1-5; tentative D call: TRBD1 (5 bases). This CDR3 spans 15 amino acids. Germline V gene lookup returns CDR1 SEHNR and CDR2 FQNEAQ (reference sequence). Trimming cost V 5 bases and J 3 bases, with 14 bases left between them. The CDR3 spells CASSGWGEDNQPQHF. The CDR3 coding sequence is TGTGCCAGCAGCGGTTGGGGGGAAGACAATCAGCCCCAGCATTTT. Full variable domain (missing parts from reference TRBV7-9 and TRBJ1-5): DTGVSQNPRHKITKRGQNVTFRCDPISEHNRLYWYRQTLGQGPEFLTYFQNEAQLEKSRLLSDRFSAERPKGSFSTLEIQRTEQGDSAMYLCASSGWGEDNQPQHFGDGTRLSIL.

The chain employs TRBV9 and TRBJ2-7; TRBD1 is a possible D gene (6 bases). In germline, CDR1 is SGDLS, CDR2 YYNGEE. The CDR3 extends over 15 amino acids. The V and J ends lost 4 bases and 3 bases respectively, with 17 bases between them. The CDR3 bases are TGTGCCAGCAGCTCAGCACCGGGACACAACTACGAGCAGTACTTC. Amino acids: CASSSAPGHNYEQYF.

The V and J genes are TRBV28 and TRBJ2-2, with 7 bases matching TRBD2. CDR1 and CDR2 (germline): MDHEN, SYDVKM. Germline trimming cut 8 bases from V and 6 bases from J; bases unmatched to any gene: 6. The CDR3 runs 13 residues. CDR3 sequence: CASLPTSAGELFF. Written as DNA, the CDR3 is TGTGCCAGCCTACCCACTAGCGCCGGGGAGCTGTTTTTT. Drawing the rest from reference TRBV28 and TRBJ2-2, the complete variable domain is DVKVTQSSRYLVKRTGEKVFLECVQDMDHENMFWYRQDPGLGLRLIYFSYDVKMKEKGDIPEGYSVSREKKERFSLILESASTNQTSMYLCASLPTSAGELFFGEGSRLTVL.

This clone came up once. The chain is built from TRBV28 and TRBJ2-7; tentative D call: TRBD2 (5 bases). The CDR3 is made up of 15 amino acids. V lost 3 bases and J lost 3, with 15 bases in between. From germline, CDR1 is MDHEN and CDR2 SYDVKM. CDR3 in amino acids: CASSFRGKLFYEQYF. CDR3 in DNA: TGTGCCAGCAGTTTTCGGGGAAAACTCTTCTACGAGCAGTACTTC. The variable domain in full, completed from reference TRBV28 and TRBJ2-7, reads DVKVTQSSRYLVKRTGEKVFLECVQDMDHENMFWYRQDPGLGLRLIYFSYDVKMKEKGDIPEGYSVSREKKERFSLILESASTNQTSMYLCASSFRGKLFYEQYFGPGTRLTVT.

The V call is TRBV28, the J call TRBJ2-3; D might be TRBD1 (6 bases). The CDR3 has 15 amino acids. The germline CDR1 and CDR2 sequences are MDHEN and SYDVKM. Trimming removed 5 bases from V and 2 bases from J, with 14 bases in between. This CDR3 reads CASSGWGPLTDTQYF. CDR3 in DNA: TGTGCCAGCAGTGGTTGGGGGCCCCTCACAGATACGCAGTATTTT.

The chain has TRBV28 and TRBJ1-1; 7 positions agree with TRBD1. V dropped 3 bases and J dropped 1; count of bases not matched to a gene: 2. Germline lookup yields CDR1 MDHEN and CDR2 SYDVKM. The CDR3 extends over 14 amino acids. CDR3 nucleotides: TGTGCCAGCAGTTTCGAGGGGGCGAACACTGAAGCTTTCTTT. This encodes CASSFEGANTEAFF.

The J gene is TRBJ1-2, the V gene TRBV9, with D hard to call. The V end was cut by 4 bases, the J end by 3 bases, with 10 bases between. CDR1 is SGDLS and CDR2 is YYNGEE in the germline V gene. This CDR3 has 13 residues. CDR3 coding DNA: TGTGCCAGCAGCTCCCCCTCGGACTATGGCTACACCTTC. Translation: CASSSPSDYGYTF.

The chain links TRBV9 to TRBJ2-1; the match to TRBD2 covers 7 bases. This CDR3 has 13 residues. Trimming removed 4 bases from V and 10 bases from J; junction bases left unmatched: 8. The germline V gene encodes CDR1 SGDLS and CDR2 YYNGEE. The CDR3 DNA reads TGTGCCAGCAGCCCCCCAGCGGGGACCGAGCAGTTCTTC. It encodes CASSPPAGTEQFF. The full variable domain, rest sourced from reference TRBV9 and TRBJ2-1, is DSGVTQTPKHLITATGQRVTLRCSPRSGDLSVYWYQQSLDQGLQFLIQYYNGEERAKGNILERFSAQQFPDLHSELNLSSLELGDSALYFCASSPPAGTEQFFGPGTRLTVL.

CDR3 sequence (DNA): TGTGCCAGCAGCTCGAGGGAGGGGACAGGGAGGAACACCGGGGAGCTGTTTTTT. Translated: CASSSREGTGRNTGELFF. The chain combines TRBV7-9 with TRBJ2-2; 9 positions agree with TRBD1. The CDR3 consists of 18 residues. The germline V gene encodes CDR1 SEHNR and CDR2 FQNEAQ (reference sequence). Unmatched junction bases numbered 10, after V lost 4 bases and J lost 1 base.

This clone has a single count. This chain connects TRBV30 to TRBJ1-1; D may be TRBD1 (5 bases). The CDR3 totals 14 residues. Germline V gene sequence: CDR1 GTSNPN, CDR2 SVGIG (reference sequence). The V gene lost 0 bases and the J gene lost 5 bases, with 13 bases spanning the gap. CDR3: CAWSVDGGGTEAFF. The CDR3 bases are TGTGCCTGGAGTGTAGATGGGGGTGGGACTGAAGCTTTCTTT.

This sequence joins TRBV28 and TRBJ2-7, with TRBD1 matching over 8 bases. V gave up 3 bases and J gave up 7 bases; unmatched junction bases: 11. Germline lookup yields CDR1 MDHEN and CDR2 SYDVKM. CDR3 length: 15 amino acids. CDR3 nucleotides: TGTGCCAGCAGTTTGGTAGGACAGGGAACGGAAGAGCAGTACTTC. Residues: CASSLVGQGTEEQYF.

This sequence joins TRBV6-1 and TRBJ2-7; 8 bases line up with TRBD2. The CDR3 loop spans 16 amino acids. CDR1 and CDR2 (germline): MNHNS, SASEGT. The J segment lost 5 bases and the V segment lost 3 bases, leaving 12 bases of the junction unmatched. CDR3 in amino acids: CASSEPTGRGVNEQYF. CDR3 nucleotide sequence: TGTGCCAGCAGTGAGCCCACTGGGCGGGGGGTCAACGAGCAGTACTTC.

The chain has TRBV4-3 and TRBJ2-3, with 12 bases fitting TRBD2. This CDR3 region has 22 residues. Germline assignment: CDR1 LGHNA and CDR2 YSLEER. V lost 0 bases, J lost 0 bases, and 16 bases stayed unmatched. The DNA of the CDR3 is TGCGCCAGCAGCCAAGAAATAACTAGCGGGGGGATTTTATCTTCTAGCACAGATACGCAGTATTTT. It specifies CASSQEITSGGILSSSTDTQYF.

The J gene is TRBJ1-2, the V gene TRBV6-4; D gene unclear. The V end was cut by 0 bases, the J end by 8 bases, with 13 bases between. CDR3 length equals 14 residues. Germline CDR1 reads MRHNA; CDR2 reads SNTAGT. CDR3 nucleotide sequence: TGTGCCAGCAGTGACTCGAGCACAGCCAGGGGCTACACCTTC. Its protein product is CASSDSSTARGYTF.

This chain uses TRBV27 with TRBJ2-3; TRBD2 matches at 10 bases. The CDR3 contains 15 residues. J lost 1 base, V lost 6 bases, and 4 bases had no gene match. In germline, CDR1 is MNHEY, CDR2 SMNVEV (reference sequence). The CDR3 sequence is CASRIGLAGTDTQYF. In nucleotides, the CDR3 is TGTGCCAGCAGAATAGGACTAGCGGGCACAGATACGCAGTATTTT.

The chain employs TRBV5-8 and TRBJ1-1, with TRBD1 matching 9 bases. The CDR3 length is 14 residues. CDR1 and CDR2 from the germline V gene are SGHTS and YDEGEE. Trimming took 3 bases from V and 6 from J; bases not matched to a gene: 6. The CDR3 protein is CASSSGQGLAEAFF. The CDR3 nucleotides read TGTGCCAGCAGCTCCGGACAGGGGCTCGCTGAAGCTTTCTTT.

V usage is TRBV27 and J usage is TRBJ2-2; D is perhaps TRBD1 (6 bases). Trimming left V 3 bases short and J 6 bases short, with 14 bases between. The CDR3 contains 15 residues. The germline CDR1 and CDR2 sequences are MNHEY and SMNVEV (reference sequence). The CDR3 bases are TGTGCCAGCAGTTTTTCTGGGGGCCAAGCCGGGGAGCTGTTTTTT. This codes for CASSFSGGQAGELFF.